Described below is a single T cell receptor beta chain sequence and its context. The antigen is unknown. This specimen belongs to a study of T-cell memory formation after mild COVID-19. General study points: Contracting CD4+ clones sat mainly in CM and EM; CD8+ in EMRA.

The V gene end was trimmed by 6 bases and the J gene end by 7 bases; junction bases not matched to a gene: 10. Germline V gene lookup returns CDR1 SGHDT and CDR2 YYEEEE. The CDR3 is 16 amino acids. TCRdb called the 5' RACE reads again in MiXCR, with one record for every CDR3 protein. This sample has 150,000 to 200,000 distinct CDR3 sequences, with over 10% found just once. The V call is TRBV5-6, the J call TRBJ2-1, with TRBD2 matching 13 bases. Sequencing was done on a sample of PBMCs or a T cell subset sorted from them (not recorded which). The TCR originated in a young man who had mild COVID-19 (a few samples of this study predate the infection). Cell type and time point are not known. DNA of the CDR3: TGTGCCAGCATCCTACTAGCGGGGGGGCCGAATAATGAGCAGTTCTTC. Amino acid sequence: CASILLAGGPNNEQFF. Together with reference TRBV5-6 and TRBJ2-1, the CDR3 gives the full variable domain: DAGVTQSPTHLIKTRGQQVTLRCSPKSGHDTVSWYQQALGQGPQFIFQYYEEEERQRGNFPDRFSGHQFPNYSSELNVNALLLGDSALYLCASILLAGGPNNEQFFGPGTRLTVL.